This T cell receptor (beta chain) was obtained from a study of T cells after yellow fever vaccination (dated by TCRdb to the late 2010s). Study-level background: The SMART-Seq v4 Ultra Low Input RNA kit was used to prepare libraries from fractions with low cell numbers. Blood samples were taken at several timepoints before and after primary and secondary immunization, and bulk PBMC replicates and cell subsets were isolated. To follow T-cell clones before and after primary and booster YFV17D yellow fever vaccination, bulk TCR alpha and beta repertoires were sequenced over time. The cohort comprised two healthy male donors, one aged 18 to 29 and one aged 30 to 39 years.

This clonotype was counted a few times. The antigen it binds to is not known. No clone much larger than this one lies a single base away; base qualities are absent. Overall study results and their limits: Computational filtering was required because FACS-sorted repertoires could contain abundant contaminating clonotypes from the bulk population. Most clones expanded after primary vaccination were re-detected after the booster (96% of CD4 and around nine tenths of CD8), suggesting broad memory maintenance. The secondary T-cell response was weaker than the primary response but faster, peaking on day 5 instead of day 15. Only two donors were included in the study, so the extent to which the findings can be generalized is limited. A small share of clonotypes was detected in both CD4 and CD8 compartments, with the overlap likely arising from convergent recombination.

The sample's treatment or condition label, in plain terms: live attenuated yellow fever vaccine strain. At every blood-draw timepoint, two biological replicates of bulk PBMCs were collected. PBMCs were isolated from peripheral blood using a standard Ficoll-Paque protocol. RNA was extracted with TriZol from bulk PBMCs, CD4 and CD8 fractions, and dextramer-positive and dextramer-negative fractions. These reads were obtained on an Illumina NovaSeq 6000. TCR cDNA was made using 5'RACE template switching, a step that added a universal primer site and unique molecular identifiers. cDNA synthesis was primed from both the TCR alpha and TCR beta constant segments. Libraries were amplified in two PCR steps, with sample barcodes and sequencing adapters added in the second step. Sequencing of the libraries was done on either Illumina HiSeq 2500 (2x100 bp) or NovaSeq (2x150 bp). In the paper's pipeline: Reads were demultiplexed and collapsed into UMI consensus sequences with MIGEC, and V(D)J alignment was performed with MiXCR. Clonotypes responding to the vaccine were identified with edgeR on replicate PBMC samples, with the criteria of FDR below 0.01 and a log2 fold change above 5 up to day 15. Each bulk clonotype received a CD4 or CD8 identity based on whether the sequenced CD4 or CD8 repertoire contained that clonotype at higher abundance. TCRdb reran the public reads through fastp at Q25 and MiXCR, keeping productive beta chains. Each CDR3 protein appears once, grouped with its most common genes and DNA. The V and J calls were not made by the authors but by TCRdb's processing. The sample table lists some 350,000 distinct CDR3 sequences, approximately 3.9% of them with a count of one. The leading ten clones occupy approximately 24% of the sample.

CDR1 MGHRA and CDR2 YSYEKL were looked up in the germline V gene. Including the terminal cysteine and phenylalanine, the CDR3 comprises 17 residues. Solely the CDR3 DNA is kept, with 51 bases framed from the first base. At the junction V is shortened by 3 bases and J by 1 base, with 19 bases in between. This sequence uses TRBV4-1 and TRBJ2-7; the D gene is perhaps TRBD2, from 5 matching bases. This sample comprised PBMCs, obtained 5 days after the yellow fever booster vaccination. The TCR sequence derives from a man younger than 35 who received the YFV17D yellow fever vaccine. The DNA sequence is given as TGCGCCAGCAGCCAGGATGGACGGGGAGTTTTTTCCTACGAGCAGTACTTC. Its coded protein is CASSQDGRGVFSYEQYF.